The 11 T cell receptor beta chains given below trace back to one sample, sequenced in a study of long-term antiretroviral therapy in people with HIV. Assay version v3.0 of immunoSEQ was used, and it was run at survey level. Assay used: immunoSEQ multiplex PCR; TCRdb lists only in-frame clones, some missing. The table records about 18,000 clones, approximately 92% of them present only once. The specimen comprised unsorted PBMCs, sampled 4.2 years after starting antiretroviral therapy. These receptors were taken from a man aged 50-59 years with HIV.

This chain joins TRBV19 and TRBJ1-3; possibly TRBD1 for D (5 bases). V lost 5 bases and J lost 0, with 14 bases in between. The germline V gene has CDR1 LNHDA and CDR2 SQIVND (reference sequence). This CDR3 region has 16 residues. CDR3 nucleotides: TGTGCCAGTAGTGTACACAGGAGGAGCTCTGGAAACACCATATATTTT. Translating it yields CASSVHRRSSGNTIYF.

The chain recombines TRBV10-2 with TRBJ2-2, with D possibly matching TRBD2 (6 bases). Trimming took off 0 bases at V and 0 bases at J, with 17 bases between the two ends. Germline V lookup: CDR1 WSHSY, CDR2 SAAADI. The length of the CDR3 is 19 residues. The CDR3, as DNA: TGCGCCAGCAGTGAGTCTAAATTCGGAGCGGGCGCGAACACCGGGGAGCTGTTTTTT. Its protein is CASSESKFGAGANTGELFF.

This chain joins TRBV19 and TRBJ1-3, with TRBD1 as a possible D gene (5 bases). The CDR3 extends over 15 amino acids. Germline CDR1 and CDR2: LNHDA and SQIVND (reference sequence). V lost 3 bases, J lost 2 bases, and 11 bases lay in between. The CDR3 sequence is CASSIQGTAGNTIYF. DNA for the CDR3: TGTGCCAGTAGTATTCAGGGAACGGCTGGAAACACCATATATTTT. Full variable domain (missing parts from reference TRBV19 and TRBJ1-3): DGGITQSPKYLFRKEGQNVTLSCEQNLNHDAMYWYRQDPGQGLRLIYYSQIVNDFQKGDIAEGYSVSREKKESFPLTVTSAQKNPTAFYLCASSIQGTAGNTIYFGEGSWLTVV.

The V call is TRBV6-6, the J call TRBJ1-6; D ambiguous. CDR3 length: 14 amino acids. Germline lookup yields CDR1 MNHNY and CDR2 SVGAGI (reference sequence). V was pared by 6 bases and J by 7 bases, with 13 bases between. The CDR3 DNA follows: TGTGCCAGCAGCGCACCGTATTTCAATTCACCCCTCCACTTT. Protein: CASSAPYFNSPLHF.

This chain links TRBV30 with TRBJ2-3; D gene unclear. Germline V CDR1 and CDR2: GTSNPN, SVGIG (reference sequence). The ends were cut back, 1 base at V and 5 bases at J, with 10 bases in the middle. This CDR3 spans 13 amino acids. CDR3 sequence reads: CAWSGQEVDTQYF. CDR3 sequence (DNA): TGTGCCTGGAGTGGGCAGGAAGTAGATACGCAGTATTTT. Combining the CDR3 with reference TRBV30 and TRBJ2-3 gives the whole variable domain SQTIHQWPATLVQPVGSPLSLECTVEGTSNPNLYWYRQAAGRGLQLLFYSVGIGQISSEVPQNLSASRPQDRQFILSSKKLLLSDSGFYLCAWSGQEVDTQYFGPGTRLTVL.

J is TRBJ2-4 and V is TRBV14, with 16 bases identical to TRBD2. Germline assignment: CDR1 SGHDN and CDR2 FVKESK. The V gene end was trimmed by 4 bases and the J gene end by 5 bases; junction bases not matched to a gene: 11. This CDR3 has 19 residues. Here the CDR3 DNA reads TGTGCCAGCAGCCCTAGGGGACTAGCGGGGGGGCGAACCGAAAACATTCAGTACTTC. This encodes CASSPRGLAGGRTENIQYF.

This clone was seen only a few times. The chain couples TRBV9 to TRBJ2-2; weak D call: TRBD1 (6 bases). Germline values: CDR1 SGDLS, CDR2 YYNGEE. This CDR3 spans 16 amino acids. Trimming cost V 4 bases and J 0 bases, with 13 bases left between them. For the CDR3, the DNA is TGTGCCAGCAGCCCTTTACAGGGATCGAACACCGGGGAGCTGTTTTTT. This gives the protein CASSPLQGSNTGELFF.

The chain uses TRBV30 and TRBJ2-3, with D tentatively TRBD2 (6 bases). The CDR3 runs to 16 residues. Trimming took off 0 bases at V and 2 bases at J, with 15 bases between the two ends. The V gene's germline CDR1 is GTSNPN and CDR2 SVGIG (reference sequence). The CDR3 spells CAWSVLTGVYTDTQYF. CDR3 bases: TGTGCCTGGAGTGTACTGACGGGGGTTTACACAGATACGCAGTATTTT. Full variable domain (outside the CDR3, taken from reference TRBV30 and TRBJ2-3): SQTIHQWPATLVQPVGSPLSLECTVEGTSNPNLYWYRQAAGRGLQLLFYSVGIGQISSEVPQNLSASRPQDRQFILSSKKLLLSDSGFYLCAWSVLTGVYTDTQYFGPGTRLTVL.

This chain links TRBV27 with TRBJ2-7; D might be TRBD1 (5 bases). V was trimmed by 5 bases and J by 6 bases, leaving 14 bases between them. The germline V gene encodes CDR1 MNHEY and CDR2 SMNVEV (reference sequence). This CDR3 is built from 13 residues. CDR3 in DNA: TGTGCCAGCAGTACCTTTGGGGCCCCCGAGCAGTACTTC. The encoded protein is CASSTFGAPEQYF.

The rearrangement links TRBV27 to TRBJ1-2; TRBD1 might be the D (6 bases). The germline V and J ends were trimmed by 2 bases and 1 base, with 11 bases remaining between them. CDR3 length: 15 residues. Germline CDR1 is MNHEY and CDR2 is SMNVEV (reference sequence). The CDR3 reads CASSLGTNLNYGYTF. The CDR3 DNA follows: TGTGCCAGCAGTTTAGGGACAAACCTTAACTATGGCTACACCTTC.

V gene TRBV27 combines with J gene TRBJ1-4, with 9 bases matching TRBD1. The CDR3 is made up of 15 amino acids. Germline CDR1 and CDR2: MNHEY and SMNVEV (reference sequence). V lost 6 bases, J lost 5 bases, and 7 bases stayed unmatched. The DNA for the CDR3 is TGTGCCAGCAGGCGCGTAACAGGGGGCAATGAAAAACTGTTTTTT. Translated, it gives CASRRVTGGNEKLFF. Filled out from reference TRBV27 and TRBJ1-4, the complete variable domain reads EAQVTQNPRYLITVTGKKLTVTCSQNMNHEYMSWYRQDPGLGLRQIYYSMNVEVTDKGDVPEGYKVSRKEKRNFPLILESPSPNQTSLYFCASRRVTGGNEKLFFGSGTQLSVL.